These 9 T cell receptor beta chains were sequenced from one sample in a study of identical twins. TCRdb used MiXCR to reprocess the 5' RACE reads, holding one entry per CDR3 protein. The sample includes about 280,000 distinct CDR3 sequences, under 9% of them seen just once. These records were also assigned to another study, of yellow fever vaccine responses in identical twins.

Sample: memory (CD45RO+) T cells sorted from blood. All receptors come from a woman between 18 and 30 years old in good health.

This clonotype showed up many times. The chain couples TRBV12-3 or TRBV12-4 to TRBJ2-1; TRBD2 matches at 7 bases. This CDR3 has 14 amino acids. The junction had 2 bases not matched to a gene; V was cut back by 3 bases and J by 3 bases. The CDR3 sequence: CASSFSGDYNEQFF. The DNA for the CDR3 is TGTGCCAGCAGTTTCAGCGGGGACTACAATGAGCAGTTCTTC.

The chain's CDR3 is CASSYGTSAYEQYV. Here the CDR3 DNA reads TGTGCCAGCAGTTACGGGACTAGCGCCTACGAGCAGTACGTC. The gene calls are TRBV6-2 or TRBV6-3 and TRBJ2-7; TRBD2 aligns across 10 bases. This CDR3 contains 14 residues. V lost 2 bases to trimming and J lost 2 bases; unmatched junction nucleotides: 0. Germline V gene lookup returns CDR1 MNHEY and CDR2 SVGEGT.

This CDR3 reads CASSLDPTGGNEQFF. The CDR3 nucleotides read TGTGCCAGCAGCTTGGACCCGACGGGCGGAAATGAGCAGTTCTTC. J is TRBJ2-1 and V is TRBV5-5; D call uncertain. This CDR3 comprises 15 residues. Germline V CDR1 and CDR2: SGHKS, YYEKEE (reference sequence). The V end was cut by 0 bases, the J end by 7 bases, with 14 bases between.

The table lists this clonotype with many counts. The V gene is TRBV20-1, the J gene TRBJ2-2; no clear D gene. Trimming cost V 3 bases and J 5 bases, with 4 bases left between them. CDR1 is DFQATT and CDR2 is SNEGSKA in the germline V gene (reference sequence). This CDR3 comprises 11 residues. The CDR3: CSARRTGELFF. The CDR3 region has the DNA TGCAGTGCTAGGAGGACCGGGGAGCTGTTTTTT.

This sequence joins TRBV29-1 and TRBJ1-1; TRBD1 might be the D (5 bases). CDR1 is SQVTM and CDR2 is ANQGSEA in the germline V gene. There are 11 residues in the CDR3. With 7 bases removed from V and 3 bases from J, the gap between germline ends came to 9 bases. This chain's CDR3 is CSGKTDTEAFF. DNA for the CDR3: TGCAGCGGAAAGACAGACACTGAAGCTTTCTTT.

This clonotype was counted between two and nine times. The rearrangement joins TRBV5-8 to TRBJ1-4; D is ambiguous. The V end lost 0 bases, the J end lost 2 bases, and 14 bases lay between the germline ends. The germline V gene encodes CDR1 SGHTS and CDR2 YDEGEE. This CDR3 has 17 residues. The CDR3 coding sequence is TGTGCCAGCAGCTTGGCGTATACAAGCCCCACTAATGAAAAACTGTTTTTT. Its translation: CASSLAYTSPTNEKLFF.

At least ten counts were recorded for this clonotype. This sequence joins TRBV7-9 and TRBJ1-1, with D hard to call. The CDR3 is 12 residues long. Germline CDR1 SEHNR, CDR2 FQNEAQ (reference sequence). The V and J ends lost 4 bases and 0 bases respectively, with 3 bases between them. This CDR3 is CASSYMNTEAFF. CDR3 sequence (DNA): TGTGCCAGCAGCTATATGAACACTGAAGCTTTCTTT. Filled out from reference TRBV7-9 and TRBJ1-1, the complete variable domain reads DTGVSQNPRHKITKRGQNVTFRCDPISEHNRLYWYRQTLGQGPEFLTYFQNEAQLEKSRLLSDRFSAERPKGSFSTLEIQRTEQGDSAMYLCASSYMNTEAFFGQGTRLTVV.

This clonotype was seen at least ten times. The chain employs TRBV27 and TRBJ2-5; the D is unclear. Trimming removed 2 bases from V and 1 base from J, with 11 bases in between. This CDR3 is 15 amino acids long. Germline lookup yields CDR1 MNHEY and CDR2 SMNVEV (reference sequence). CDR3 amino acids: CASSLGYGTQETQYF. CDR3 nucleotide sequence: TGTGCCAGCAGTTTAGGGTACGGAACCCAAGAGACCCAGTACTTC.

The chain employs TRBV7-9 and TRBJ2-7, with D tentatively TRBD1 or TRBD2 (5 bases each). This CDR3 has 14 residues. V was shortened by 5 bases and J by 0 bases, with 11 bases between the two germline ends. Germline V gene sequence: CDR1 SEHNR, CDR2 FQNEAQ (reference sequence). The CDR3 DNA reads as TGTGCCAGCAGCCGGGACCTGAGCTCCTACGAGCAGTACGTC. Residues: CASSRDLSSYEQYV.